This TCR beta chain was captured by sequencing in a study of T-cell memory formation after mild COVID-19. 5'RACE with constant-segment primers built TCRalpha and TCRbeta cDNA libraries with UMIs. One entry per CDR3 protein, called by TCRdb with MiXCR from the 5' RACE reads. The sample contains approximately 440,000 distinct CDR3 sequences, around 20% of which appear only once. Findings of the study overall: Researchers report contracting CD4+ clones mostly in CM and EM, with CD8+ clones in EMRA. Whether day 37 second-wave clones are SARS-CoV-2-specific was not confirmed.

For this clonotype: The antigen is not known.

CDR1 PRHDT and CDR2 FYEKMQ come from the germline V gene (reference sequence). Trimming cost V 5 bases and J 7 bases, with 12 bases left between them. The CDR3 is 12 residues long. Sequencing input: PBMCs or a T cell subset sorted from them (not recorded which). J is TRBJ2-7 and V is TRBV13; possibly TRBD1 for D (7 bases). The TCR originated in an adult woman who had mild COVID-19 (a few samples of this study predate the infection). Cell type and time point are not known. CDR3 sequence: CASSIRGEEQYF. CDR3 bases: TGTGCCAGCAGCATCAGGGGGGAAGAGCAGTACTTC.